This T cell receptor beta chain was sequenced for a study of lymphopenia after photon versus proton radiotherapy. Measured with immunoSEQ multiplex PCR; TCRdb has only the in-frame clones, and not every one. Among 35,000 to 45,000 clones listed, around four fifths were seen once. CDR1 and CDR2 from the germline V gene are SGHDN and FVKESK. Trimming removed 1 base from V and 2 bases from J, with 5 bases in between. The CDR3 consists of 13 residues. The clonotype was recovered from an older woman with pancreatic cancer. The rearrangement uses TRBV14 and TRBJ1-1, with D uncertain. The source material was peripheral blood, sampled from a patient treated with proton-based radiotherapy. CDR3 sequence: CASSQALNTEAFF. Written as DNA, the CDR3 is TGTGCCAGCAGCCAAGCACTAAACACTGAAGCTTTCTTT.